This T cell receptor beta chain was identified during a study of T-cell reconstitution after alpha-beta-depleted transplantation in children. Preparing the TCRbeta library involved the use of unique molecular identifiers. TCRdb itself ran the PCR reads through MiXCR, one entry per CDR3 protein. The data show some 530,000 distinct CDR3 sequences, about an eighth seen once. This CDR3 is built from 14 residues. Looked up from germline, CDR1 is LNHNV and CDR2 is YYDKDF (reference sequence). V was shortened by 4 bases and J by 3 bases, with 12 bases between the two germline ends. Only a few counts were recorded for this clonotype.

Sequenced here: PBMCs from the stem cell graft donor, sampled from the stem cell graft. This TCR derives from a human donor who donated a stem cell graft to a child with combined immunodeficiency. V is TRBV15 and J is TRBJ2-5, with D maybe TRBD2 (5 bases). CDR3 sequence: CATSTRTLEETQYF. The CDR3 DNA reads TGTGCCACCAGCACGAGGACTCTCGAAGAGACCCAGTACTTC. Variable domain in full (rest from reference TRBV15 and TRBJ2-5): DAMVIQNPRYQVTQFGKPVTLSCSQTLNHNVMYWYQQKSSQAPKLLFHYYDKDFNNEADTPDNFQSRRPNTSFCFLDIRSPGLGDTAMYLCATSTRTLEETQYFGPGTRLLVL.